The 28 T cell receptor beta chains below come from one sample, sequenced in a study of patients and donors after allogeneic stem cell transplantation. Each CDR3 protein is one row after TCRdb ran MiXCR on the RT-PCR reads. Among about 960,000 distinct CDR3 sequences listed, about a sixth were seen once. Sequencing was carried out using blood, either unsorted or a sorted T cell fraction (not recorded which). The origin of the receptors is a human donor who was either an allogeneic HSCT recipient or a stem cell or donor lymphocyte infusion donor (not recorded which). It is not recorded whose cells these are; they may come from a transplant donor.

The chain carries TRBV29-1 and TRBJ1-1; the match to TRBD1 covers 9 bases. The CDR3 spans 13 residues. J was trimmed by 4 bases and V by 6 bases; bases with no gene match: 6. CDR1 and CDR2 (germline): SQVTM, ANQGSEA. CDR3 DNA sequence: TGCAGCGTCGGGACAGGGAGAGGCACTGAAGCTTTCTTT. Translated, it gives CSVGTGRGTEAFF.

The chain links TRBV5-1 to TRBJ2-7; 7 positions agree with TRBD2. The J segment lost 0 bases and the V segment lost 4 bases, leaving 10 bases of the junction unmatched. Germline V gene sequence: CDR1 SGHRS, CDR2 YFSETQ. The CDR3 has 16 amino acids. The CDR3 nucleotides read TGCGCCAGCAGCCATTATCCGGGACTACCCTCCTACGAGCAGTACTTC. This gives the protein CASSHYPGLPSYEQYF.

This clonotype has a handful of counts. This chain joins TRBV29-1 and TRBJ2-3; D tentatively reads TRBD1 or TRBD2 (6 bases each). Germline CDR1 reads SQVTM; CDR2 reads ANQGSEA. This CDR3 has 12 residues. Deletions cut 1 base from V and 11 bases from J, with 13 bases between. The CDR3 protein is CSVEGGGPGQYF. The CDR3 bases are TGCAGCGTTGAAGGTGGGGGGCCGGGGCAGTATTTT.

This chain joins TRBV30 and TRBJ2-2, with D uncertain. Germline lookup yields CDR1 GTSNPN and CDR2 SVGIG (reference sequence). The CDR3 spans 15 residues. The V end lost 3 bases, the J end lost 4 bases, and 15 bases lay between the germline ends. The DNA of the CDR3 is TGTGCCTGGAGCCCCGGGTTTGTCGGCACCGGGGAGCTGTTTTTT. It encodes CAWSPGFVGTGELFF.

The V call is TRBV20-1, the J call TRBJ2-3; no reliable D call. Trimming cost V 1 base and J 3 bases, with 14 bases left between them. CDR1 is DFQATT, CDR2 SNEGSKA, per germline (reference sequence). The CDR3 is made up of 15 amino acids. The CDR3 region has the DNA TGCAGTGCTAGAGGTTCAGTAGTCTGGACAGATACGCAGTATTTT. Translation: CSARGSVVWTDTQYF.

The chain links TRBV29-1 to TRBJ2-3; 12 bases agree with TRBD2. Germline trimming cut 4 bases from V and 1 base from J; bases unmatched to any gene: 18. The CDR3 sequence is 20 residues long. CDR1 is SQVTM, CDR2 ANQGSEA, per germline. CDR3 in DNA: TGCAGCGTTGGGGGGTTTCCCCTAGCGGGAGGGCCCTCGGGCACAGATACGCAGTATTTT. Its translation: CSVGGFPLAGGPSGTDTQYF.

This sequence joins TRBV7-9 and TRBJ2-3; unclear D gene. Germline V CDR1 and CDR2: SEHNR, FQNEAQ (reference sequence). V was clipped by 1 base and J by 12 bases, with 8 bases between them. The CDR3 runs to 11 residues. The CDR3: CASSLESLQYF. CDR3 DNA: TGTGCCAGCAGCTTAGAAAGTCTCCAGTATTTT.

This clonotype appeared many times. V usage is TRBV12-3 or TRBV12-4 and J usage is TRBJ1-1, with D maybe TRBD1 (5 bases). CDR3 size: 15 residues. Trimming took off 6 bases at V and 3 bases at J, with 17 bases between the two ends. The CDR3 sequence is CASSPRVAGYTEAFF. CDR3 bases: TGTGCCAGCAGCCCCAGGGTAGCCGGGTACACTGAAGCTTTCTTT.

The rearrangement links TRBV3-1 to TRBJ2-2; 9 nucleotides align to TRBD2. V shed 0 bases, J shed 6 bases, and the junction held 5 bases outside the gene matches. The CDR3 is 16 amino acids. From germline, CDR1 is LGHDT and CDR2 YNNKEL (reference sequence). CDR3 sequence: CASSQESGRFPGELFF. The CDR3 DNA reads TGTGCCAGCAGCCAAGAGAGCGGGAGGTTCCCCGGGGAGCTGTTTTTT.

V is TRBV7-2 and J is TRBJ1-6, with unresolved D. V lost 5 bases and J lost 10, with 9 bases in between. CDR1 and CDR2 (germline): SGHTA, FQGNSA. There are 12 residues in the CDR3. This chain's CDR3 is CASSMSGSPLHF. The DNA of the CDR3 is TGTGCCAGCAGCATGAGTGGGTCACCCCTCCACTTT.

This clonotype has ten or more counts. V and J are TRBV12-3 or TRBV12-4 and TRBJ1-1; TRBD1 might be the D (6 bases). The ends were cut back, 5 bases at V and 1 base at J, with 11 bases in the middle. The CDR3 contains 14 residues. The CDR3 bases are TGTGCCAGCAGTCCAGGACAGAAGAACACTGAAGCTTTCTTT. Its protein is CASSPGQKNTEAFF.

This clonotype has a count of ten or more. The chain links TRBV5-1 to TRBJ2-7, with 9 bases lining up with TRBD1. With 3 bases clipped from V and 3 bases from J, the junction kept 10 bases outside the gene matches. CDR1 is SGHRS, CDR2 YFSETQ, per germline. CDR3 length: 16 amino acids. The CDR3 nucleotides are TGCGCCAGCAGCTCTTACCGGGACAGGGCAGTCTACGAGCAGTACTTC. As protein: CASSSYRDRAVYEQYF.

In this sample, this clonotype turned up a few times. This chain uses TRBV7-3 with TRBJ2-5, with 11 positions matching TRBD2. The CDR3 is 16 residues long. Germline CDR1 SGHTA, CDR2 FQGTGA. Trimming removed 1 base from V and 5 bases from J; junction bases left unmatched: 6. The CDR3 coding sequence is TGTGCCAGCAGCTTAAGTACTAGCGGGGGCTGGGAGACCCAGTACTTC. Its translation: CASSLSTSGGWETQYF.

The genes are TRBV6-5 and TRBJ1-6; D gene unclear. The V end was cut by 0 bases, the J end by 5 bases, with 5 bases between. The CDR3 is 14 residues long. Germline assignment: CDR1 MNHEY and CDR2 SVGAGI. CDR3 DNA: TGTGCCAGCAGTTACTCAGGGCATAATTCACCCCTCCACTTT. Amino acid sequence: CASSYSGHNSPLHF.

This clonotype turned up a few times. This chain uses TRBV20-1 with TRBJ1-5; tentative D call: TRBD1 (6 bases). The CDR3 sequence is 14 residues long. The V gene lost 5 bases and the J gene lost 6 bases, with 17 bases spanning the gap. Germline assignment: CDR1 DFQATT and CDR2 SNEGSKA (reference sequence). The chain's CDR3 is CSACTGTPTQPQHF. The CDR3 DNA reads TGCAGTGCTTGCACCGGGACACCCACTCAGCCCCAGCATTTT.

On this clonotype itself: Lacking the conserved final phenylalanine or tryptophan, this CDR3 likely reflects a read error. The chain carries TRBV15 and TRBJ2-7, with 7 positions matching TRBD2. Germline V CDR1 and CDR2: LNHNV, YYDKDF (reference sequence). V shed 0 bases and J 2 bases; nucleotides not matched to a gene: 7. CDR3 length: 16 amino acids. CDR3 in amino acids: CATSRDRVLAAYEQYS. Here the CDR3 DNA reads TGTGCCACCAGCAGAGATCGGGTCCTAGCGGCCTACGAGCAGTACTCC.

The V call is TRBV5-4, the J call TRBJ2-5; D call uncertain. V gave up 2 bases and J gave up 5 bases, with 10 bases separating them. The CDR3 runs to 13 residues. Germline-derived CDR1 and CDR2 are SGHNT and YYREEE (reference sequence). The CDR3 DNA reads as TGTGCCAGCAGCTTTGCAAGGCGGGAGACCCAGTACTTC. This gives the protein CASSFARRETQYF. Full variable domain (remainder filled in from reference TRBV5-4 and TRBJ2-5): ETGVTQSPTHLIKTRGQQVTLRCSSQSGHNTVSWYQQALGQGPQFIFQYYREEENGRGNFPPRFSGLQFPNYSSELNVNALELDDSALYLCASSFARRETQYFGPGTRLLVL.

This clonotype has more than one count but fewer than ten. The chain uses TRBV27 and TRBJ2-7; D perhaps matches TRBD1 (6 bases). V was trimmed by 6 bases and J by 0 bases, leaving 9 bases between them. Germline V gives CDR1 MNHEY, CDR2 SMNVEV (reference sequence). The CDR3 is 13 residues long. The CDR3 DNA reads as TGTGCCAGCAGGGAACAGGGCTCCTACGAGCAGTACTTC. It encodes CASREQGSYEQYF.

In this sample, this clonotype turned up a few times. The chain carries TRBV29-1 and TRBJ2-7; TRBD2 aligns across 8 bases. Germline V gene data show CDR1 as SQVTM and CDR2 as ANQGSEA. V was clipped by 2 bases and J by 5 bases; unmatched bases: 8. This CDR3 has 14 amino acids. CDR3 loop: CSVELGTGGDEQYF. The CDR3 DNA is TGCAGCGTTGAACTTGGGACGGGAGGGGACGAGCAGTACTTC.

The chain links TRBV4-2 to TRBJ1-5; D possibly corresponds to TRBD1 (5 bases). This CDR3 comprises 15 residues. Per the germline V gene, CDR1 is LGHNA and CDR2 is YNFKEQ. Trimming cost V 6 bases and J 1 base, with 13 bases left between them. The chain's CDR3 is CASRLTEISNQPQHF. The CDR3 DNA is TGTGCCAGCAGACTGACAGAGATCAGCAATCAGCCCCAGCATTTT.

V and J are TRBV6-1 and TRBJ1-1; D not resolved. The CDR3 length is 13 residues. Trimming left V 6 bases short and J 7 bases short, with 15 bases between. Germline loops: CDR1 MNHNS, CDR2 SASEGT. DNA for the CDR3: TGTGCCAGCAGCCCCGACCTGGGTAGTGAAGCTTTCTTT. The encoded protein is CASSPDLGSEAFF.

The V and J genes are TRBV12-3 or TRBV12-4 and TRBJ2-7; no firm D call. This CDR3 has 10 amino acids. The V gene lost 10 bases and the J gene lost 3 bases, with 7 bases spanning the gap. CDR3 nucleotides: TGTGCCACCATCCTCTACGAGCAGTACTTC. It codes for CATILYEQYF.

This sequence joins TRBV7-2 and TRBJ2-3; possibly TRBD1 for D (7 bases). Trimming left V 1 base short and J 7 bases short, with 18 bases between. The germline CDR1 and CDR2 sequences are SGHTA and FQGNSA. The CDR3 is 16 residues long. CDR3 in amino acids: CASSLVGGGKHHTQYF. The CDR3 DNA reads TGTGCCAGCAGCTTAGTTGGAGGGGGCAAGCACCATACGCAGTATTTT.

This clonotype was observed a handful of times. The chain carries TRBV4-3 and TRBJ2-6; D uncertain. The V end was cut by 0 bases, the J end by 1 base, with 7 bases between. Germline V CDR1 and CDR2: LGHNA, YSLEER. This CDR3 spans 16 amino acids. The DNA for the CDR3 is TGCGCCAGCAGCCAAGACGCAGGATCTGGGGCCAACGTCCTGACTTTC. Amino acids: CASSQDAGSGANVLTF.

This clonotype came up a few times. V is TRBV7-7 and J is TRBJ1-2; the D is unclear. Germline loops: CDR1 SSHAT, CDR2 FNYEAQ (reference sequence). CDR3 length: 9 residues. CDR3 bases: TGTGAAGCGTTGTGGGGCTACACCTTC. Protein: CEALWGYTF.

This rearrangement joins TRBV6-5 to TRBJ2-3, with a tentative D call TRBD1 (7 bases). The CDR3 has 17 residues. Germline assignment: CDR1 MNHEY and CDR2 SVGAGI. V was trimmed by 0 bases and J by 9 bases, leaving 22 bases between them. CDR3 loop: CASSYSRGGGTVPTQYF. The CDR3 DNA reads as TGTGCCAGCAGTTACTCGAGGGGAGGAGGGACAGTCCCGACGCAGTATTTT.

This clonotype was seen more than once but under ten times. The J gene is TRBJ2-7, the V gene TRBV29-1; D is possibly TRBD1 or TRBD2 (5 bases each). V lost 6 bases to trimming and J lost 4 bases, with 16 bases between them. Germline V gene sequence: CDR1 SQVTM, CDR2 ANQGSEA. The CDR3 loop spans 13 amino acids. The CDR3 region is CSVLGRGAYEQYF. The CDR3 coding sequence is TGCAGCGTCTTGGGACGCGGCGCTTACGAGCAGTACTTC.

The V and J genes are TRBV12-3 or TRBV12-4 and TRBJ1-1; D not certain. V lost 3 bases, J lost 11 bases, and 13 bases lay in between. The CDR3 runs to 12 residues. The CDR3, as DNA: TGTGCCAGCAGTTTGAAACGGGGTGAGGCTTTCTTT. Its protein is CASSLKRGEAFF.